The rows below give T cell receptor beta chains drawn from one sample of a study of blood T cells in healthy people across ages. MiXCR, run by TCRdb on the 5' RACE reads, gives a single entry per CDR3 protein. The sample yields about 720,000 distinct CDR3 sequences, around 25% seen once. This same sample was also taken into another study, of T cells of mothers and their children.

Sequencing used blood. The receptors stem from a boy younger than 18 in good health. CDR3s include the opening cysteine and the closing phenylalanine or tryptophan. A D gene is named only where the DNA matches it firmly. Some rows mark clone size as missing; the rest say once, few, many or name a class of expanded clone.

>.|TRBD1|TRBJ2-7|15|TRBV7-9
CASSPGQGTSYEQYF
TGTGCCAGCAGCCCCGGACAGGGGACTTCCTACGAGCAGTACTTC
>.|.|TRBJ2-2|16|TRBV6-1
CASTRPGGVGTGELFF
TGTGCCAGCACCAGACCCGGGGGTGTGGGCACCGGGGAGCTGTTTTTT
>.|.|TRBJ2-7|13|TRBV19
CASSLGADNEQYF
TGTGCCAGTAGCCTCGGGGCAGACAACGAGCAGTACTTC
>.|TRBD1|TRBJ1-5|16|TRBV6-2/TRBV6-3
CASSIPQGGSNQPQHF
TGTGCCAGCAGTATCCCACAGGGGGGTAGCAATCAGCCCCAGCATTTT
>.|.|TRBJ2-3|11|TRBV20-1
CTGQGTDTQYF
TGCACCGGGCAGGGGACAGATACGCAGTATTTT
>many|.|TRBJ2-3|12|TRBV18
CASSPSTDTQYF
TGTGCCAGCTCACCTAGCACAGATACGCAGTATTTT
>few|TRBD1|TRBJ2-1|14|TRBV6-5
CANHETGIHNEQFF
TGTGCCAACCATGAGACAGGGATTCACAATGAGCAGTTCTTC
>.|.|TRBJ2-2|17|TRBV5-8
CASSFWTPKSHTGELFF
TGTGCCAGCAGCTTTTGGACTCCCAAGTCTCACACCGGGGAGCTGTTTTTT
>.|TRBD1|TRBJ2-7|14|TRBV29-1
CSVIPWDSAYEQYF
TGCAGCGTTATACCATGGGACAGTGCCTACGAGCAGTACTTC
>.|.|TRBJ2-5|12|TRBV29-1
CSVQRYSGEQYF
TGCAGCGTTCAGCGATATTCGGGGGAGCAGTACTTC
>.|TRBD2|TRBJ2-3|16|TRBV28
CASSYWVAGGTDTQYF
TGTGCCAGCAGTTACTGGGTAGCGGGAGGCACAGATACGCAGTATTTT
>.|.|TRBJ2-3|17|TRBV10-3
CAISESAAAGGFDTQYF
TGTGCCATCAGTGAGTCTGCGGCGGCTGGGGGGTTCGATACGCAGTATTTT
>once|.|TRBJ2-7|14|TRBV11-2
CASSFGADPYEQYF
TGTGCCAGCAGCTTTGGGGCGGACCCCTACGAGCAGTACTTC
>few|TRBD2|TRBJ2-1|15|TRBV3-1
CASSQDPIAGTQQFF
TGTGCCAGCAGTCAAGATCCGATAGCGGGGACACAGCAGTTCTTC
>.|.|TRBJ1-4|11|TRBV28
CASGPHEKLFF
TGTGCCAGCGGTCCTCATGAAAAACTGTTTTTT
>.|TRBD1|TRBJ2-7|14|TRBV7-2
CASRPRTGFYEQYF
TGTGCCAGCAGACCCCGGACAGGGTTCTACGAGCAGTACTTC
>few|.|TRBJ2-7|13|TRBV6-5
CASSYGQNYEQYF
TGTGCCAGCAGTTACGGACAAAACTACGAGCAGTACTTC
>few|TRBD1|TRBJ1-1|12|TRBV6-2/TRBV6-3
CASRMTGAEAFF
TGTGCCAGCAGGATGACAGGGGCTGAAGCTTTCTTT
>few|.|TRBJ2-5|14|TRBV29-1
CSVTDETGPKTQYF
TGCAGCGTTACCGACGAGACAGGCCCAAAGACCCAGTACTTC
>few|.|TRBJ2-5|13|TRBV11-3
CASSRNPGETQYF
TGTGCCAGCAGCCGCAACCCCGGGGAGACCCAGTACTTC
>few|.|TRBJ1-5|15|TRBV27
CASSLTGFNNQPQHF
TGTGCCAGCAGCCTCACAGGGTTCAACAATCAGCCCCAGCATTTT
>.|.|TRBJ1-2|15|TRBV10-3
CAISESRGANYGYTF
TGTGCCATCAGTGAGTCGAGGGGGGCCAACTATGGCTACACCTTC
>few|.|TRBJ2-3|15|TRBV23-1
CASSQYAERTDTQYF
TGCGCCAGCAGTCAATACGCCGAGCGTACAGATACGCAGTATTTT
>few|TRBD2|TRBJ2-1|15|TRBV7-2
CASSWTSGPNNEQFF
TGTGCCAGCAGCTGGACTAGCGGTCCGAACAATGAGCAGTTCTTC
>many|TRBD2|TRBJ2-7|13|TRBV27
CASSGGTTYEQYF
TGTGCCAGCAGCGGCGGGACTACATACGAGCAGTACTTC
>.|TRBD2|TRBJ2-1|14|TRBV29-1
CSATLAGELNEQFF
TGCAGCGCCACTCTAGCGGGGGAGCTCAATGAGCAGTTCTTC
>.|.|TRBJ2-3|15|TRBV20-1
CSARGASVGTDTQYF
TGCAGTGCTAGAGGGGCTAGCGTTGGCACAGATACGCAGTATTTT
>.|.|TRBJ2-7|15|TRBV7-2
CASSPRGSDPYEQYF
TGTGCCAGCAGTCCTAGGGGAAGCGACCCCTACGAGCAGTACTTC
>.|TRBD1|TRBJ1-2|14|TRBV29-1
CSVEGTGGNYGYTF
TGCAGCGTAGAGGGGACAGGGGGCAACTATGGCTACACCTTC
>.|.|TRBJ1-3|15|TRBV21-1
CASRPGQGTGNTIYF
TGTGCCAGCAGACCGGGACAGGGCACTGGAAACACCATATATTTT
>.|TRBD1|TRBJ2-2|15|TRBV19
CASSMFGQVPGELFF
TGTGCCAGTAGTATGTTTGGACAGGTCCCCGGGGAGCTGTTTTTT
>.|TRBD2|TRBJ2-7|12|TRBV20-1
CSADGLDYEQYF
TGCAGTGCTGACGGACTAGACTACGAGCAGTACTTC
>.|.|TRBJ2-1|15|TRBV6-2/TRBV6-3
CASSWDLAPYNEQFF
TGTGCCAGCAGTTGGGATCTAGCTCCCTACAATGAGCAGTTCTTC
>few|.|TRBJ1-5|13|TRBV28
CASSTGQNQPQHF
TGTGCCAGTTCGACAGGTCAAAATCAGCCCCAGCATTTT
>few|.|TRBJ2-7|15|TRBV28
CASSLGTDLSYEQYF
TGTGCCAGCAGTTTGGGGACGGATCTCTCCTACGAGCAGTACTTC
>many|.|TRBJ2-1|16|TRBV27
CASSLAGGPSYNEQFF
TGTGCCAGCAGCCTCGCTGGCGGACCCTCCTACAATGAGCAGTTCTTC
>.|TRBD1|TRBJ2-5|17|TRBV25-1
CASSDPAGAGGRETQYF
TGTGCCAGCAGTGACCCGGCCGGGGCAGGGGGCCGGGAGACCCAGTACTTC
>few|TRBD2|TRBJ2-3|13|TRBV29-1
CSARSGKGDTQYF
TGCAGCGCTCGAAGCGGGAAGGGGGATACGCAGTATTTT
>few|.|TRBJ2-4|12|TRBV20-1
CSAQGWENIQYF
TGCAGTGCTCAGGGGTGGGAAAACATTCAGTACTTC
>.|.|TRBJ2-3|16|TRBV7-2
CASSPQQGSPPDTQYF
TGTGCCAGCAGCCCACAACAGGGTTCGCCACCAGATACGCAGTATTTT
>.|TRBD1|TRBJ2-3|15|TRBV24-1
CATSVGTDYTDTQYF
TGTGCCACCAGTGTAGGGACAGACTACACAGATACGCAGTATTTT
>.|TRBD1|TRBJ2-5|15|TRBV7-9
CASSLVGQGLGEQYF
TGTGCCAGCAGCTTAGTGGGACAGGGACTCGGGGAGCAGTACTTC
>few|TRBD2|TRBJ2-3|14|TRBV20-1
CSGQAGSSTDTQYF
TGCAGTGGCCAAGCGGGGTCGAGCACAGATACGCAGTATTTT
>.|.|TRBJ2-5|16|TRBV24-1
CATSDLKGFRQETQYF
TGTGCCACCAGTGATTTGAAAGGGTTTAGGCAAGAGACCCAGTACTTC
>.|.|TRBJ2-5|15|TRBV3-1
CASSQGPPAGETQYF
TGTGCCAGCAGCCAAGGGCCTCCCGCGGGGGAGACCCAGTACTTC
>few|TRBD1|TRBJ1-5|15|TRBV6-6
CASSPTGYSNQPQHF
TGTGCCAGCAGCCCGACAGGGTATAGCAATCAGCCCCAGCATTTT
>.|.|TRBJ2-1|15|TRBV28
CASSQARGVHNEQFF
TGTGCCAGCTCTCAAGCCAGGGGGGTCCACAATGAGCAGTTCTTC
>.|.|TRBJ2-1|12|TRBV20-1
CSASSPELGQFF
TGCAGTGCTTCCTCACCGGAGCTTGGGCAGTTCTTC
>.|TRBD1|TRBJ1-2|17|TRBV5-1
CASSSYPPGQGNRGYTF
TGCGCCAGCAGCTCTTACCCACCGGGACAGGGGAATCGAGGCTACACCTTC
>many|TRBD2|TRBJ2-1|14|TRBV7-9
CASSPLAGIGEQFF
TGTGCCAGCAGCCCTTTAGCGGGGATCGGTGAGCAGTTCTTC
>.|TRBD1|TRBJ2-5|20|TRBV12-5
CASGLPPGTVRCTIQETQYF
TGTGCTAGTGGTTTGCCCCCCGGGACAGTCCGCTGTACCATCCAAGAGACCCAGTACTTC
>few|TRBD2|TRBJ2-5|14|TRBV7-2
CASSGWTSKETQYF
TGTGCCAGCAGCGGCTGGACTAGCAAAGAGACCCAGTACTTC
>.|.|TRBJ2-1|12|TRBV9
CASSVEGGDQFF
TGTGCCAGCAGCGTAGAGGGGGGGGACCAGTTCTTC
>few|TRBD2|TRBJ2-5|16|TRBV29-1
CSVEGSQRGFQETQYF
TGCAGCGTTGAAGGTTCCCAGCGGGGGTTCCAAGAGACCCAGTACTTC
>.|.|TRBJ1-5|13|TRBV2
CASSDHSNQPQHF
TGTGCCAGCAGTGACCATTCCAATCAGCCCCAGCATTTT
>.|.|TRBJ2-1|12|TRBV20-1
CSASGEYNEQFF
TGCAGTGCTAGCGGGGAATACAATGAGCAGTTCTTC
>few|TRBD1|TRBJ1-6|12|TRBV12-3/TRBV12-4
CASSFGRGPLHF
TGTGCCAGCAGTTTCGGCAGGGGGCCCCTCCACTTT
>few|.|TRBJ1-6|16|TRBV12-3/TRBV12-4
CASRSILGGYNSPLHF
TGTGCCAGCAGATCTATTCTTGGGGGCTATAATTCACCCCTCCACTTT